This TCR beta chain was documented in a study of shared clonotypes between healthy human individuals. Ten or more counts support this clone. Produced via immunoSEQ multiplex PCR; TCRdb's table is partial and in-frame only. Counted here are about 1.1 million clones, around 77% occurring once; the ten biggest clones make up roughly 0.9%. This TCR derives from a man in his late teens or twenties in good health. Some clones in this sample may be carry-over from other donors' samples. Sequenced: memory CD4+ T cells from PBMCs. Subset: CD45RA-negative fraction.

CDR3: CASSTRLGDTGELFF. The CDR3 DNA is TGTGCCAGCAGCACAAGACTTGGGGACACCGGGGAGCTGTTTTTT. The genes are TRBV5-4 and TRBJ2-2; D not resolved. CDR1 SGHNT and CDR2 YYREEE come from the germline V gene (reference sequence). V lost 4 bases and J lost 3, with 13 bases in between. The CDR3 covers 15 residues.